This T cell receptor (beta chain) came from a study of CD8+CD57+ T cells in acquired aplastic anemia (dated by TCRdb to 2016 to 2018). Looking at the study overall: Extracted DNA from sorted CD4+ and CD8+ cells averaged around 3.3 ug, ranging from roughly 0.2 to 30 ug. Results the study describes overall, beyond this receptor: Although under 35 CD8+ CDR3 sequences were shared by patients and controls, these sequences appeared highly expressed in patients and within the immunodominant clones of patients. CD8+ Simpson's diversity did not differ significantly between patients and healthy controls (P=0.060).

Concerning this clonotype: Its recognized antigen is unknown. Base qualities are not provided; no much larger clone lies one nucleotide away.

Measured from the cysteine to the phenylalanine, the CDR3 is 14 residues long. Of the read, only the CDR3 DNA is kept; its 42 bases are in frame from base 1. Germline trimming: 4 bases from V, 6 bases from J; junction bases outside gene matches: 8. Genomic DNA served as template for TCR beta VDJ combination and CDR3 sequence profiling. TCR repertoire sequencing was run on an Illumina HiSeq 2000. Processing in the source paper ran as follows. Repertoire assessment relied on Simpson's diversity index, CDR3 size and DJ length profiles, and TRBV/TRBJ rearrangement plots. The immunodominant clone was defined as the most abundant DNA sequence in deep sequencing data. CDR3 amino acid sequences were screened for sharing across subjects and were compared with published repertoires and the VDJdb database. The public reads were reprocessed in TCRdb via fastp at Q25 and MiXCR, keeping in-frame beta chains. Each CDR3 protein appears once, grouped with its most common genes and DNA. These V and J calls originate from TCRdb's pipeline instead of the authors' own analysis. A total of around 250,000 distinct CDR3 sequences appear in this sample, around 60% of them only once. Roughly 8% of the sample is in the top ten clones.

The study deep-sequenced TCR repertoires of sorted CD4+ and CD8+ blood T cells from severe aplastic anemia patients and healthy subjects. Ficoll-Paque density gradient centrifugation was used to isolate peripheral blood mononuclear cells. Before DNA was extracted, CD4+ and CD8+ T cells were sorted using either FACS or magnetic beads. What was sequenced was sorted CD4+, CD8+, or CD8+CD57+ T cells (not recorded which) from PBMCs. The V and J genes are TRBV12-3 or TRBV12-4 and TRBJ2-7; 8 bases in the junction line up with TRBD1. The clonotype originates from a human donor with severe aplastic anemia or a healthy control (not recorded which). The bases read TGTGCCAGCAGTTGGGCCAGGGGGCGCCCCGAGCAGTACTTC. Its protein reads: CASSWARGRPEQYF.